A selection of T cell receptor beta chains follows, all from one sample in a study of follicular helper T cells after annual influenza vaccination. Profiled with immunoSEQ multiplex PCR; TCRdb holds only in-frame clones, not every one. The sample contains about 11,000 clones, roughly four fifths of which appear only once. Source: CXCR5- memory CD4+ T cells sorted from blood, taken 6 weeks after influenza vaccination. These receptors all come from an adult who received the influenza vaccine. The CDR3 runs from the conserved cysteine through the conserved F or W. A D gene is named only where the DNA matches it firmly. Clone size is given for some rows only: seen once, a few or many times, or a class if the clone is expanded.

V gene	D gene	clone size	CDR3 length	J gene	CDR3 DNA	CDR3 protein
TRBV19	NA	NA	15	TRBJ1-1	TGTGCCAGTAGTATAGATCTATCACAGAACACTGAAGCTTTCTTT	CASSIDLSQNTEAFF
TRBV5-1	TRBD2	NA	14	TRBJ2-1	TGCGCCAGCAGCGGGCGGGGGGGCCTGGATGAGCAGTTCTTC	CASSGRGGLDEQFF
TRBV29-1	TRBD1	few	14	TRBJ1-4	TGCAGCGTTGAAACGGCAGGGGGAAATGAAAAACTGTTTTTT	CSVETAGGNEKLFF
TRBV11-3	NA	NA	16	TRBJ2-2	TGTGCCAGCAGCTTATCAAGAGGTACTGGCGCCGGGGAGCTGTTTTTT	CASSLSRGTGAGELFF
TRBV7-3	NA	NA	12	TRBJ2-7	TGTGCCAGCAGCTTAAGGCCCTACGAGCAGTACTTC	CASSLRPYEQYF
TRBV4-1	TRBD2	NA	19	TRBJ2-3	TGCGCCAGCAGCCAAGATGGCGTCGGGACTAGCGGGGGTACAGATACGCAGTATTTT	CASSQDGVGTSGGTDTQYF
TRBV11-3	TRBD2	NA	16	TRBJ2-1	TGTGCCAGCAGCCCAGGGGGACTAGCGGGGGTGAGTGAGCAGTTCTTC	CASSPGGLAGVSEQFF
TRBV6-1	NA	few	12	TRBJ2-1	TGTGCCAGCAGTGCGATTTACAATGAGCAGTTCTTC	CASSAIYNEQFF
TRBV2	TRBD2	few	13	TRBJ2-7	TGTGCCAGCTTTCTCGGTTGGGGACTAGCGGAGTACTTC	CASFLGWGLAEYF
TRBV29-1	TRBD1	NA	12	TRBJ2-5	TGCAGCGCCGAGGACAGGCAAGAGACCCAGTACTTC	CSAEDRQETQYF
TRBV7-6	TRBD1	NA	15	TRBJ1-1	TGTGCCAGCAGCACTGGGACAGCCTTGAACACTGAAGCTTTCTTT	CASSTGTALNTEAFF
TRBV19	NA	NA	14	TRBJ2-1	TGTGCCAGTCGGCCGGGCCAATCCTACAATGAGCAGTTCTTC	CASRPGQSYNEQFF
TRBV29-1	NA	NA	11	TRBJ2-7	TGCAGCGTTGACGGAGGGGACGAGCAGTACTTC	CSVDGGDEQYF
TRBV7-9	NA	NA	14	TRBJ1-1	TGTGCCAGCAGCTTAGACGACAGCGGGTCCCCTGCTTTCTTT	CASSLDDSGSPAFF
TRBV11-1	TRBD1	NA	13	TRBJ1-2	TGTGCCAGCAGCCCCGGACAGGCGTATGGCTACACCTTC	CASSPGQAYGYTF
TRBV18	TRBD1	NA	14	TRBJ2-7	TGTGCCAGCTCACCGACAGGGGGCTCCTACGAGCAGTACTTC	CASSPTGGSYEQYF
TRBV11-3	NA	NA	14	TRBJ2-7	TGTGCCAGCAGCTTTAGCGGCCTAGTCTCCGAGCAGTACTTC	CASSFSGLVSEQYF
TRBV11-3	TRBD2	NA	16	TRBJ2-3	TGTGCCAGCAACCACGGCTGGCGGGGGGCCCCAGATACGCAGTATTTT	CASNHGWRGAPDTQYF
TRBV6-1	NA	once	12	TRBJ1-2	TGTGCCAGCAAGGAGGGGAACTATGGCTACACCTTC	CASKEGNYGYTF
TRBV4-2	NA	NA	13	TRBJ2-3	TGTGCCAGCAGCCAAGACTATTCAGATACGCAGTATTTT	CASSQDYSDTQYF
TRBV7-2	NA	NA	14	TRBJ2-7	TGTGCCAGCAGCCCGCCCGGGACCTCCTACGAGCAGTACTTC	CASSPPGTSYEQYF
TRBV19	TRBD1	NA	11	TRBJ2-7	TGTGCCAGTAAGGACAGGGACGAGCAGTACTTC	CASKDRDEQYF
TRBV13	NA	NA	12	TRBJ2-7	TGTGCCAGCAGCTTAAGACAGACCGAGCAGTACTTC	CASSLRQTEQYF
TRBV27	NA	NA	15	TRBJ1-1	TGTGCCAGCAGTTTTTCGGTCTCCGGGGACACTGAAGCTTTCTTT	CASSFSVSGDTEAFF
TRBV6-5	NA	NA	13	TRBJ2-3	TGTGCCAGCAGTTACAGGGGTGGAGATACGCAGTATTTT	CASSYRGGDTQYF
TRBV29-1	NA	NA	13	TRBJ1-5	TGCAGCGCCAAAGTCGGGGGCAATCAGCCCCAGCATTTT	CSAKVGGNQPQHF
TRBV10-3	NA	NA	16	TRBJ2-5	TGTGCCATCAGTGAGTCGGTGGGATGGGGGCAAGAGACCCAGTACTTC	CAISESVGWGQETQYF
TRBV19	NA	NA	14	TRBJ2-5	TGTGCCAGTAGGGCAGGGCGGTACCAAGAGACCCAGTACTTC	CASRAGRYQETQYF
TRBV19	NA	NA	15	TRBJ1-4	TGTGCCTCCCAGCCCGGGGCAGCAACTAATGAAAAACTGTTTTTT	CASQPGAATNEKLFF
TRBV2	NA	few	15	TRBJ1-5	TGTGCCAGCAGGGTTGGGAGGCAGGGCAATCAGCCCCAGCATTTT	CASRVGRQGNQPQHF
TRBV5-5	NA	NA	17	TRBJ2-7	TGTGCCAGCAGCTGGGGCCCCATGTCGCCAGTCACCTACGAGCAGTACTTC	CASSWGPMSPVTYEQYF
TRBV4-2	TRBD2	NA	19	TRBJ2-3	TGTGCCAGCAGCCTCGAAGGGCTTTTAGCGGGGGGACGCACAGATACGCAGTATTTT	CASSLEGLLAGGRTDTQYF
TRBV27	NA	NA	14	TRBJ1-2	TGTGCCAGCAGTTTAAGACGACAACTCTATGGCTACACCTTC	CASSLRRQLYGYTF
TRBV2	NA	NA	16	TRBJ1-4	TGTGCCAGCAGTCCTTCCCGGACTCCTCGGCATGAAAAACTGTTTTTT	CASSPSRTPRHEKLFF
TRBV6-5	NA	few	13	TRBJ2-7	TGTGCCAGCAGTTACTCGACCTCGTACGAGCAGTACTTC	CASSYSTSYEQYF
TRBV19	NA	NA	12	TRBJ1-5	TGTGCCAGTAGTATAGAGGGGCAGCCCCAGCATTTT	CASSIEGQPQHF
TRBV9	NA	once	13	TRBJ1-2	TGTGCCAGCAGCGCGAACCGACTCTGGGGCTACACCTTC	CASSANRLWGYTF
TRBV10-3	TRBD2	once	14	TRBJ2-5	TGTGCCATCAGCTTGGGACTAGCTCTTGAGACCCAGTACTTC	CAISLGLALETQYF
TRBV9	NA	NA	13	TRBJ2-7	TGTGCCAGCAGCGTAGCAGAGGGGCCCCAGTTGATCTTC	CASSVAEGPQLIF
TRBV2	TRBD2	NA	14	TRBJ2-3	TGTGCCAGCAGTGTTGCGGGAGCGACAGATACGCAGTATTTT	CASSVAGATDTQYF
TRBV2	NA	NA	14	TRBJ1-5	TGTGCCAGCAGTGAATCAGATAGCAATCAGCCCCAGCATTTT	CASSESDSNQPQHF
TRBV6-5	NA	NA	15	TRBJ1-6	TGTGCCAGCAGTTACTTTGGGGTTTTGACTTCACCCCTCCACTTT	CASSYFGVLTSPLHF
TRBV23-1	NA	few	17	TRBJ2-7	TGCGCCAGCATTAAAGGTATCAGGGGAATGGCATCCTACGAGCAGTACTTC	CASIKGIRGMASYEQYF
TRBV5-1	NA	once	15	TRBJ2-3	TGCGCCAGCAGCTTGGTCGGCGGGAGCACAGATACGCAGTATTTT	CASSLVGGSTDTQYF
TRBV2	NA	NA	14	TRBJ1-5	TGTGCCAGCAGTGTGGGGATCGGCAATCAGCCCCAGCATTTT	CASSVGIGNQPQHF
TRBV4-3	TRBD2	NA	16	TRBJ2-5	TGCGCCAGCAGCCAAGGGGCGGGAGCCCGTCTGGAGACCCAGTACTTC	CASSQGAGARLETQYF
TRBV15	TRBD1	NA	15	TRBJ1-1	TGTGCCACCAGCAACAGGGGTATGGCGAACACTGAAGCTTTCTTT	CATSNRGMANTEAFF
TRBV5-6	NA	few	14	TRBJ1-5	TGTGCCAGCAGCTTTTACAGGGCGGGACAGCCCCAGCATTTT	CASSFYRAGQPQHF
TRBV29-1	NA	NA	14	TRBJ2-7	TGCAGCGTTGATGACCCGGACAAAGCCTACGAGCAGTACTTC	CSVDDPDKAYEQYF
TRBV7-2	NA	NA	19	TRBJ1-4	TGTGCCAGCAGCCTCTTCGGTGGCATATTAGATGCAACTAATGAAAAACTGTTTTTT	CASSLFGGILDATNEKLFF
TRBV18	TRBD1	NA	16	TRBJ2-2	TGTGCCAGCTCACCCACAGGGGGCTACCGCACCGGGGAGCTGTTTTTT	CASSPTGGYRTGELFF
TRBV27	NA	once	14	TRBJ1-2	TGTGCCAGCAGGTTGGGGGGGGTGTGGGGTGGCTACACCTTC	CASRLGGVWGGYTF
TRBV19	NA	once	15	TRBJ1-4	TGTGCCAGTAGTATTCTGCCACGGGAAAATGAAAAACTGTTTTTT	CASSILPRENEKLFF
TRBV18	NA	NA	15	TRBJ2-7	TGTGCCAGCTCACCGAAAGGGGTAGGCTCCTACGAGCAGTACTTC	CASSPKGVGSYEQYF
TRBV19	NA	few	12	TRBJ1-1	TGTGCCAGTAGTCCCCAGAACACTGAAGCTTTCTTT	CASSPQNTEAFF
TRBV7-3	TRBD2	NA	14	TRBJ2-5	TGTGCCAGCAGCTTTTCGCGGGGGAGGAGGACCCAGTACTTC	CASSFSRGRRTQYF
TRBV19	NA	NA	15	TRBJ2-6	TGTGCCAGTAGCCAGCGGAGCTCTGGGGCCAACGTCCTGACTTTC	CASSQRSSGANVLTF
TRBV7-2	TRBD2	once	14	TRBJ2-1	TGTGCCAGCACAGAGCGGGGGGCATACAATGAGCAGTTCTTC	CASTERGAYNEQFF
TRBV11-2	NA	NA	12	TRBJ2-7	TGTGCCAGCAGCTTAGGGCACTACGAGCAGTACTTC	CASSLGHYEQYF